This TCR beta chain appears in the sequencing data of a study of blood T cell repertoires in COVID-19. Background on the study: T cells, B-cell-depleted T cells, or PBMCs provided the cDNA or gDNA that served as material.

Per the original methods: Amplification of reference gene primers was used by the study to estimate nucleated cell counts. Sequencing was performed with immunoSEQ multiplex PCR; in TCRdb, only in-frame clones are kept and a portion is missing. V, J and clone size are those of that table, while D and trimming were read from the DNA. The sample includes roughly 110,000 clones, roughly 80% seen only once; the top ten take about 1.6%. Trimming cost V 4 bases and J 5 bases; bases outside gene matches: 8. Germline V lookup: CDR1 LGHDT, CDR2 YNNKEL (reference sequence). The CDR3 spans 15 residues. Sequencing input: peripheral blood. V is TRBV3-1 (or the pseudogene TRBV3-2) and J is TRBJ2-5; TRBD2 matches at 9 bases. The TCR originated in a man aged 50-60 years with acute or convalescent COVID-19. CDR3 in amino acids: CASSLGGGVRETQYF. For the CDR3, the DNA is TGTGCCAGCAGCCTTGGCGGGGGGGTTCGGGAGACCCAGTACTTC.